One sample yielded the 5 T cell receptor beta chains listed below, sequenced in a study of response to subunit inactivated influenza vaccine. TCRdb re-called the RT-PCR reads with MiXCR, one entry per CDR3 protein. The table lists some 300,000 distinct CDR3 sequences, about 20% of them singletons. The starting material was PBMCs from blood, obtained 21 months after vaccination. Receptors originate from a man in his fifties or sixties who received an inactivated influenza vaccine.

The chain links TRBV12-3 or TRBV12-4 to TRBJ2-2; D is ambiguous. V shed 4 bases and J shed 5 bases, with 14 bases lying between them. This CDR3 region has 15 residues. CDR3 residues: CASSSRLLRTGELFF. The CDR3 bases are TGTGCCAGCAGTTCCCGCCTGCTAAGAACCGGGGAGCTGTTTTTT.

This chain uses TRBV20-1 with TRBJ2-1; D is possibly TRBD1 (5 bases). The CDR3 sequence is 12 residues long. Trimming took 1 base from V and 7 from J, leaving 8 bases between them. The germline gives CDR1 DFQATT, CDR2 SNEGSKA (reference sequence). The CDR3 DNA reads TGCAGTGCTAGAGCAGGGATAAATGAGCAGTTCTTC. Encoded protein: CSARAGINEQFF.

The CDR3 loop is CASSWGSGKNTGELFF. The DNA of the CDR3 is TGTGCCAGCAGCTGGGGGTCAGGGAAGAACACCGGGGAGCTGTTTTTT. The chain uses TRBV7-8 and TRBJ2-2, with D perhaps matching TRBD1 or TRBD2 (5 bases each). V was cut by 4 bases and J by 1 base, with 13 bases left in between. The CDR3 consists of 16 residues. CDR1 and CDR2 (germline): SGHVS, FQNEAQ.

The chain employs TRBV7-2 and TRBJ2-2; D is ambiguous. CDR3 length equals 13 residues. V lost 2 bases, J lost 6 bases, and 7 bases lay in between. Germline lookup yields CDR1 SGHTA and CDR2 FQGNSA. Written as DNA, the CDR3 is TGTGCCAGCAGCTTAAAATCTTCCGGGGAGCTGTTTTTT. Translation gives CASSLKSSGELFF. The variable domain in full, completed from reference TRBV7-2 and TRBJ2-2, reads GAGVSQSPSNKVTEKGKDVELRCDPISGHTALYWYRQSLGQGLEFLIYFQGNSAPDKSGLPSDRFSAERTGGSVSTLTIQRTQQEDSAVYLCASSLKSSGELFFGEGSRLTVL.

This clonotype was seen only a few times. The J gene is TRBJ2-3, the V gene TRBV7-3; TRBD1 might be the D (5 bases). The CDR3 extends over 15 amino acids. CDR1 is SGHTA, CDR2 FQGTGA, per germline. V lost 5 bases, J lost 1 base, and 13 bases lay in between. CDR3 DNA: TGTGCCAGCAGCCTAAAACAGGCCGGCACAGATACGCAGTATTTT. Protein sequence: CASSLKQAGTDTQYF. Together with reference TRBV7-3 and TRBJ2-3, the CDR3 gives the full variable domain: GAGVSQTPSNKVTEKGKYVELRCDPISGHTALYWYRQSLGQGPEFLIYFQGTGAADDSGLPNDRFFAVRPEGSVSTLKIQRTERGDSAVYLCASSLKQAGTDTQYFGPGTRLTVL.